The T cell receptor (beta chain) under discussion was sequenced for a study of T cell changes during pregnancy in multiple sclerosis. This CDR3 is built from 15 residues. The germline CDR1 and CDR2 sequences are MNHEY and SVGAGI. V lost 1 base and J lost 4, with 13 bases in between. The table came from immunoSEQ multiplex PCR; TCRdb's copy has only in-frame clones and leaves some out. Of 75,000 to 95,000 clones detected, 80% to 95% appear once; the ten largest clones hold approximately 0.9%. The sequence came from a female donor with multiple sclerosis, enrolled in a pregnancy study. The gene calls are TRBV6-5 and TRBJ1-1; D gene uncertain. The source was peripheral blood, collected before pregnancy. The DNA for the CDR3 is TGTGCCAGCAGTTACTTAGCGGGTGGGAGCACTGAAGCTTTCTTT. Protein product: CASSYLAGGSTEAFF.